The 27 T cell receptor beta chains reported below all come from one sample, sequenced in a study of cytomegalovirus exposure and HLA in healthy donors. Sequencing was performed with immunoSEQ multiplex PCR; in TCRdb, only in-frame clones are kept and a portion is missing. The table has 140,000 to 150,000 clones, roughly 93% seen once. Sequencing input: PBMCs. The receptors derive from a man aged 18-30 years in good health and CMV-seropositive.

This clone was detected once. The chain combines TRBV27 with TRBJ2-1, with a tentative D call TRBD2 (6 bases). Per the germline V gene, CDR1 is MNHEY and CDR2 is SMNVEV (reference sequence). This CDR3 is built from 15 residues. Trimming cost V 5 bases and J 0 bases, with 11 bases left between them. CDR3 sequence: CASSPGTGSYNEQFF. The CDR3 DNA sequence: TGTGCCAGCAGTCCGGGGACTGGCTCCTACAATGAGCAGTTCTTC.

The chain carries TRBV6-1 and TRBJ2-2, with TRBD2 as a possible D gene (6 bases). Trimming removed 6 bases from V and 1 base from J, with 12 bases in between. Germline V gives CDR1 MNHNS, CDR2 SASEGT. The CDR3 sequence is 15 residues long. The CDR3 region has the DNA TGTGCCAGCAGGACGGAGGGGCAGAACACCGGGGAGCTGTTTTTT. Translating gives CASRTEGQNTGELFF.

The V call is TRBV7-6, the J call TRBJ2-5; 9 nucleotides match TRBD2. The CDR3 is 16 residues long. V lost 0 bases and J lost 5; bases outside the gene matches: 7. The germline V gene encodes CDR1 SGHVS and CDR2 FNYEAQ. CDR3 DNA: TGTGCCAGCAGCTTAGCCCCTAGCGGGATTACTGAGACCCAGTACTTC. Protein: CASSLAPSGITETQYF. The full variable domain, its missing parts supplied by reference TRBV7-6 and TRBJ2-5, is GAGVSQSPRYKVTKRGQDVALRCDPISGHVSLYWYRQALGQGPEFLTYFNYEAQQDKSGLPNDRFSAERPEGSISTLTIQRTEQRDSAMYRCASSLAPSGITETQYFGPGTRLLVL.

V and J are TRBV7-8 and TRBJ1-1; 12 bases are shared with TRBD1. The CDR3 runs 16 residues. Germline V gene sequence: CDR1 SGHVS, CDR2 FQNEAQ. V lost 4 bases to trimming and J lost 7 bases; unmatched junction nucleotides: 10. For the CDR3, the DNA is TGTGCCAGCAGCTACGGGACAGGGGGCGATGCGGGTGAAGCTTTCTTT. It specifies CASSYGTGGDAGEAFF.

The rearrangement uses TRBV15 and TRBJ2-1, with D unresolved. Germline CDR1 LNHNV, CDR2 YYDKDF (reference sequence). This CDR3 contains 14 residues. V lost 0 bases and J 9 bases, leaving 12 bases between the germline ends. CDR3 sequence reads: CATSRDLSDGEQFF. CDR3 DNA sequence: TGTGCCACCAGCAGAGATCTGTCAGATGGTGAGCAGTTCTTC.

The V call is TRBV2, the J call TRBJ2-1, with 9 bases identical to TRBD1. Germline trimming cut 4 bases from V and 0 bases from J; bases unmatched to any gene: 1. Per the germline V gene, CDR1 is SNHLY and CDR2 is FYNNEI. The CDR3 runs to 15 residues. DNA for the CDR3: TGTGCCAGCAGTGGGGACAGGGTCTCCTACAATGAGCAGTTCTTC. Translation: CASSGDRVSYNEQFF.

The chain is built from TRBV18 and TRBJ1-6; unclear D gene. CDR3 length equals 16 residues. Germline V lookup: CDR1 KGHSH, CDR2 LQKENI. V was pared by 5 bases and J by 7 bases, with 18 bases between. CDR3 residues: CASSIIATSLNSPLHF. CDR3 coding DNA: TGTGCCAGCTCAATCATAGCGACCTCGTTAAATTCACCCCTCCACTTT.

The chain has TRBV29-1 and TRBJ2-5, with D perhaps matching TRBD2 (6 bases). The CDR3 loop spans 15 amino acids. V was trimmed by 4 bases and J by 5 bases, leaving 20 bases between them. Germline loops: CDR1 SQVTM, CDR2 ANQGSEA. The CDR3 DNA sequence: TGCAGCGTTGCTCGGGGTAGCGGCCGAGAGGAGACCCAGTACTTC. Residues: CSVARGSGREETQYF. Using reference TRBV29-1 and TRBJ2-5 for the parts outside the CDR3, the full variable domain is SAVISQKPSRDICQRGTSLTIQCQVDSQVTMMFWYRQQPGQSLTLIATANQGSEATYESGFVIDKFPISRPNLTFSTLTVSNMSPEDSSIYLCSVARGSGREETQYFGPGTRLLVL.

The chain couples TRBV28 to TRBJ1-5; the match to TRBD1 covers 7 bases. The germline V gene has CDR1 MDHEN and CDR2 SYDVKM. This CDR3 is 15 amino acids long. Trimming at V came to 6 bases and at J to 0 bases, leaving 5 bases not matched to a gene. CDR3: CASSSGQDSNQPQHF. Here the CDR3 DNA reads TGTGCCAGCAGCTCAGGACAGGATAGCAATCAGCCCCAGCATTTT.

J is TRBJ1-1 and V is TRBV19, with D perhaps matching TRBD1 (5 bases). The germline V and J ends were trimmed by 2 bases and 3 bases, with 16 bases remaining between them. CDR1 and CDR2 (germline): LNHDA, SQIVND (reference sequence). This CDR3 comprises 16 residues. The DNA of the CDR3 is TGTGCCAGTAGTATATATGGGGGAAGGGAGGACACTGAAGCTTTCTTT. This gives the protein CASSIYGGREDTEAFF.

The chain is built from TRBV27 and TRBJ2-1; possibly TRBD1 for D (6 bases). Germline V CDR1 and CDR2: MNHEY, SMNVEV (reference sequence). The CDR3 extends over 17 amino acids. Trimming removed 7 bases from V and 3 bases from J, with 22 bases in between. CDR3 sequence reads: CASMARGRGIYYNEQFF. CDR3 nucleotides: TGTGCCAGCATGGCCCGGGGCAGGGGCATATACTACAATGAGCAGTTCTTC.

CDR3 DNA sequence: TGTGCCAGCAGCGCCCCCGGGTCCCTCCACTTT. Its translation is CASSAPGSLHF. The V call is TRBV6-6, the J call TRBJ1-6; D uncertain. V was cut by 6 bases and J by 14 bases, with 11 bases left in between. Germline-derived CDR1 and CDR2 are MNHNY and SVGAGI (reference sequence). This CDR3 is 11 amino acids long.

The rearrangement links TRBV5-1 to TRBJ2-1; a weak D match, TRBD2 (5 bases). The germline V and J ends were trimmed by 6 bases and 9 bases, with 16 bases remaining between them. CDR3 length: 13 amino acids. Germline V gene lookup returns CDR1 SGHRS and CDR2 YFSETQ. This CDR3 reads CASTQDPAGEQFF. The DNA for the CDR3 is TGCGCCAGCACCCAGGATCCCGCGGGTGAGCAGTTCTTC. The full variable domain, in which reference TRBV5-1 and TRBJ2-1 provide the parts outside the CDR3, is KAGVTQTPRYLIKTRGQQVTLSCSPISGHRSVSWYQQTPGQGLQFLFEYFSETQRNKGNFPGRFSGRQFSNSRSEMNVSTLELGDSALYLCASTQDPAGEQFFGPGTRLTVL.

This clone was detected once. The chain has TRBV28 and TRBJ2-5; D unresolved. CDR3 length: 14 residues. Trimming pared 3 bases from V and 1 base from J, leaving 9 bases between. CDR1 and CDR2 (germline): MDHEN, SYDVKM. The CDR3 DNA follows: TGTGCCAGCAGTTTGTTACAGATCCAAGAGACCCAGTACTTC. Translation gives CASSLLQIQETQYF.

V usage is TRBV30 and J usage is TRBJ2-7; 7 bases match TRBD1. This CDR3 comprises 12 residues. The trim removed 5 bases at V and 0 bases at J, leaving 1 base unmatched. Germline V CDR1 and CDR2: GTSNPN, SVGIG (reference sequence). The CDR3 protein is CAWGQVSYEQYF. CDR3 nucleotides: TGTGCCTGGGGACAGGTCTCCTACGAGCAGTACTTC.

The chain employs TRBV7-9 and TRBJ1-1; perhaps TRBD1 as D (6 bases). This CDR3 has 14 residues. V was pared by 7 bases and J by 4 bases, with 16 bases between. CDR1 is SEHNR and CDR2 is FQNEAQ in the germline V gene (reference sequence). This CDR3 is CASTLTDRGTEAFF. CDR3 bases: TGTGCCAGCACATTAACGGACAGAGGCACTGAAGCTTTCTTT. The full variable domain, rest sourced from reference TRBV7-9 and TRBJ1-1, is DTGVSQNPRHKITKRGQNVTFRCDPISEHNRLYWYRQTLGQGPEFLTYFQNEAQLEKSRLLSDRFSAERPKGSFSTLEIQRTEQGDSAMYLCASTLTDRGTEAFFGQGTRLTVV.

The V and J genes are TRBV5-4 and TRBJ2-5, with a possible D match to TRBD1 (6 bases). CDR1 and CDR2 from the germline V gene are SGHNT and YYREEE (reference sequence). The CDR3 runs to 14 residues. The V end lost 6 bases, the J end lost 5 bases, and 17 bases lay between the germline ends. CDR3 residues: CASTPTGHGETQYF. The CDR3 DNA sequence: TGTGCCAGCACACCGACAGGCCACGGGGAGACCCAGTACTTC.

The chain combines TRBV6-5 with TRBJ2-1; 12 bases match TRBD2. The CDR3 consists of 14 residues. The V gene's germline CDR1 is MNHEY and CDR2 SVGAGI. With 8 bases clipped from V and 13 bases from J, the junction kept 12 bases outside the gene matches. Here the CDR3 DNA reads TGTGCCAGCCATGGGACTAGCGGGCTCGACAAACAGTTCTTC. Encoded protein: CASHGTSGLDKQFF.

The chain has TRBV28 and TRBJ1-2; TRBD1 agrees at 7 bases. The CDR3 length is 15 residues. Germline assignment: CDR1 MDHEN and CDR2 SYDVKM. V lost 6 bases to trimming and J lost 2 bases; unmatched junction nucleotides: 9. For the CDR3, the DNA is TGTGCCAGCAGGCTGGGACAGACACCAAACTATGGCTACACCTTC. Residues: CASRLGQTPNYGYTF.

V and J are TRBV7-8 and TRBJ1-5, with D possibly matching TRBD1 (5 bases). This CDR3 has 13 amino acids. Germline V CDR1 and CDR2: SGHVS, FQNEAQ. Trimming pared 6 bases from V and 6 bases from J, leaving 12 bases between. For the CDR3, the DNA is TGTGCCAGCAGTATCAGGGAGGGTCAGCCCCAGCATTTT. Translated, it gives CASSIREGQPQHF.

The chain is built from TRBV5-1 and TRBJ1-2, with TRBD1 as a possible D gene (5 bases). V lost 0 bases and J 10 bases, leaving 13 bases between the germline ends. CDR1 and CDR2 (germline): SGHRS, YFSETQ. The CDR3 runs 13 residues. The CDR3 DNA sequence: TGCGCCAGCAGCTTGGAGGGTTCCAGGGACTACACCTTC. Protein sequence: CASSLEGSRDYTF.

The V gene is TRBV19, the J gene TRBJ1-1; D perhaps matches TRBD1 (6 bases). The CDR3 runs 13 residues. Trimming stripped 2 bases from V and 6 bases from J, with 10 bases between. Germline-derived CDR1 and CDR2 are LNHDA and SQIVND (reference sequence). The CDR3 DNA reads TGTGCCAGTAGTATATCACAGGGCTCTGAAGCTTTCTTT. Its protein product is CASSISQGSEAFF.

This sequence joins TRBV27 and TRBJ1-5; D call uncertain. Germline CDR1 MNHEY, CDR2 SMNVEV (reference sequence). This CDR3 contains 13 residues. Trimming took 3 bases from V and 5 from J, leaving 8 bases between them. CDR3 DNA: TGTGCCAGCAGTTTGAGTGGTTATCAGCCCCAGCATTTT. It encodes CASSLSGYQPQHF.

The gene calls are TRBV5-4 and TRBJ2-7; D possibly corresponds to TRBD1 (5 bases). In germline, CDR1 is SGHNT, CDR2 YYREEE (reference sequence). Trimming left V 4 bases short and J 2 bases short, with 10 bases between. The CDR3 consists of 13 residues. The CDR3 loop is CASSPDRAYEQYF. The CDR3 nucleotides are TGTGCCAGCAGCCCTGACAGAGCCTACGAGCAGTACTTC.

V and J are TRBV15 and TRBJ1-5; D gene unclear. The V and J ends lost 3 bases and 4 bases respectively, with 13 bases between them. Germline V gene data show CDR1 as LNHNV and CDR2 as YYDKDF (reference sequence). The CDR3 has 15 residues. The CDR3 reads CATSSGRSRNQPQHF. The DNA for the CDR3 is TGTGCCACCAGCAGTGGGCGCTCAAGAAATCAGCCCCAGCATTTT.

The CDR3 DNA reads TGTGCCAGCAGTCCGGGACATAACCTCTTCGTTCAGAACACTGAAGCTTTCTTT. Translation: CASSPGHNLFVQNTEAFF. The J gene is TRBJ1-1, the V gene TRBV27; TRBD1 is a possible D gene (6 bases). Germline CDR1 is MNHEY and CDR2 is SMNVEV (reference sequence). This CDR3 is 18 amino acids long. V lost 5 bases to trimming and J lost 1 base, with 23 bases between them.

The CDR3 nucleotides read TGTGCCAGCAGCTTGGCCGAGGAATTTCATGGCTACACCTTC. Its protein is CASSLAEEFHGYTF. The chain is built from TRBV5-4 and TRBJ1-2, with D uncertain. Per germline, CDR1 SGHNT and CDR2 YYREEE (reference sequence). The CDR3 extends over 14 amino acids. V lost 0 bases and J lost 6, with 12 bases in between.